The sequence of this T cell receptor beta chain was determined in a study of blood T cell repertoires in COVID-19. The CDR3 loop spans 15 amino acids. Germline V CDR1 and CDR2: MGHRA, YSYEKL. Trimming cost V 3 bases and J 2 bases, with 12 bases left between them. This clone was counted a single time. Produced via immunoSEQ multiplex PCR; TCRdb's table is partial and in-frame only. The sample records hundreds of thousands of clones, roughly 86% being singletons. The genes are TRBV4-1 and TRBJ2-3, with no clear D. This sequence was found in a woman aged 30 to 39 with COVID-19, enrolled during active disease. Sequenced input: peripheral blood. CDR3 residues: CASSHRPGYTDTQYF. In DNA, the CDR3 is TGCGCCAGCAGCCACCGCCCAGGTTACACAGATACGCAGTATTTT.